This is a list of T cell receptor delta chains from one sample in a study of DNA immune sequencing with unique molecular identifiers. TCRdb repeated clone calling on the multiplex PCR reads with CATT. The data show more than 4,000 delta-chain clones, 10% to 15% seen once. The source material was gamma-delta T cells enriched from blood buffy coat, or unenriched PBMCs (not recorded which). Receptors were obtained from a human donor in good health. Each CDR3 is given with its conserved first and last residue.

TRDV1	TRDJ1	CALGVPQPLVLKGGYPRLYTDKLIF
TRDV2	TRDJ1	CACDPATGTGGFLTDKLIF
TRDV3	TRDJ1	CAFKVMGVLRGDKLIF
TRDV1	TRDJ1	CALGELPLLSYKWGGRSYTDKLIF
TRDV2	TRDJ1	CACDPVLGDTRETDKLIF
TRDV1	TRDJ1	CALGELRPNRSGRPADKLIF
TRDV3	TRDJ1	CAFRARGSDKLIF
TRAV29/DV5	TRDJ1	CAANTTPTPRYWGMASTDKLIF
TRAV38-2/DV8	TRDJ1	CAYRSLLGAYTDKLIF
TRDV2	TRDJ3	CACDTTGGYSWDTRQMFF
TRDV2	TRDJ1	CACDTVSRDQLADKLIF
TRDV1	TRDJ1	CALGESPGPKLIF
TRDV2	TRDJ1	CACDTVSRGGSHTDKLIF
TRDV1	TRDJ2	CALGERKPTLVLGDTSTLTAQLFF
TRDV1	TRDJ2	CALGELNEAFLRLTGGTLTAQLFF
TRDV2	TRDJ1	CACDTVGGYEGFDADKLIF
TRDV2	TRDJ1	CACDPTRTGGYPPDKLIF
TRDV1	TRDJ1	CALGKIGNSLNWGIGGGYRRRGNTDKLIF
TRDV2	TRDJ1	CACDVLGDTRTDKLIF
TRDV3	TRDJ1	CASHVGRLDWYTDKLIF
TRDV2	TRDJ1	CACDLTGGYEFSYTDKLIF
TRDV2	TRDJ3	CACDILGDTDSWDTRQMFF
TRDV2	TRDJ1	CACDTVSTGGYAADKLIF
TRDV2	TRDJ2	CACDQLGGTGGYATAQLFF
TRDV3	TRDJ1	CAFTSRPGWGPTDKLIF
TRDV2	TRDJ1	CACDVMGILADKLIF
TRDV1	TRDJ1	CALGEHKSLNWGIPVVADKLIF
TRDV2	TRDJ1	CACDSLLGDNRGEYTDKLIF
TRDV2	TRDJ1	CACDTVRLGDTPRGHTDKLIF
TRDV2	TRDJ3	CACDLTTGGRDSWDTRQMFF
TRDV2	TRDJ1	CACDPVARGDTGTDKLIF
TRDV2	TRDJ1	CACDTVGIQALDDKLIF
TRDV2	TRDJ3	CACDTRYSYSRSTGGTWDTRQMFF
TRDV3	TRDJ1	CAFKVIGFFWGMTKKLIF
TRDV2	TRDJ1	CACVPLEDTDKLIF
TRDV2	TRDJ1	CACDTVGGNTDKLIF
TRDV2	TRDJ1	CACDTLGVGTDKLIF
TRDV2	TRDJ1	CACDTLRVGDTYTDKLIF
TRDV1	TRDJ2	CALGESPGVTVRSAQLFF
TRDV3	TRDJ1	CAFDVLGDTKNKLIF
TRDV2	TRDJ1	CACDRLGIRPYTDKLIF
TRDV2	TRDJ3	CACDSAVGGATDWDTRQMFF
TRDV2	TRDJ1	CACDTVGGYASTDKLIF
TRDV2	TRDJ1	CACDTVGDTRTDKLIF
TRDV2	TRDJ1	CACDTVGIREADKLIF
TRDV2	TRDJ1	CACDTASWGAPYTDKLIF
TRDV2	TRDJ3	CACDTPRSWGQGSWDTRQMFF
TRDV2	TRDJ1	CACDPVVLGDTWNSDKLIF
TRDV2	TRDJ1	CACDSLLGDTGSDKLIF
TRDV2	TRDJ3	CACDTVGGVETWDTRQMFF
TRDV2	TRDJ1	CACAPLLGDRDKLIF
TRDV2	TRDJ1	CACDTVGGIQLGQLIF
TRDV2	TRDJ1	CACDTLSRYWGEGRTDKLIF